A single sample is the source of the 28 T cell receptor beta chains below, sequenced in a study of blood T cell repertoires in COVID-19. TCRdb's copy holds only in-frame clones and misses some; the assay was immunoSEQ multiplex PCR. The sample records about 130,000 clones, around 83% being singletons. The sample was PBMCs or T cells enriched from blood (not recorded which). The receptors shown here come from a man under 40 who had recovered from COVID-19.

For the CDR3, the DNA is TGTGCCACCAGCAGAGATGCAGGTTTTCTATACGAGCAGTACGTC. Protein product: CATSRDAGFLYEQYV. The chain has TRBV15 and TRBJ2-7; D gene uncertain. Germline lookup yields CDR1 LNHNV and CDR2 YYDKDF (reference sequence). CDR3 length: 15 residues. The ends were cut back, 0 bases at V and 4 bases at J, with 13 bases in the middle.

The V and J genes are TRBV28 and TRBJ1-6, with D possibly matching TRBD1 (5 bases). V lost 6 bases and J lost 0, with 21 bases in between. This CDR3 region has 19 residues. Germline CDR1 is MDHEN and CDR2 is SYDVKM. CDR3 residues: CASRSPPSDKSSYNSPLHF. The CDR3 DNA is TGTGCCAGCAGGTCCCCACCTTCGGACAAAAGCTCCTATAATTCACCCCTCCACTTT.

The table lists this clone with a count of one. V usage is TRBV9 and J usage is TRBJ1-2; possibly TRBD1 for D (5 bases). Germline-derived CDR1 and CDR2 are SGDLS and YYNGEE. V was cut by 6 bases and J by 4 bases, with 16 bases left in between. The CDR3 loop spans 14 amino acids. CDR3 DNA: TGTGCCAGCACCTCGGGGGGTGAACTCTATGGCTACACCTTC. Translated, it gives CASTSGGELYGYTF.

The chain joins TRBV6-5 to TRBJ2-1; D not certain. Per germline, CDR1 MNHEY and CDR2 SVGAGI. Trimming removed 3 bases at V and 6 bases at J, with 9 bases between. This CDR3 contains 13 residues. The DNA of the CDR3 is TGTGCCAGCAGTTATGAGAAACCCAATGAGCAGTTCTTC. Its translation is CASSYEKPNEQFF.

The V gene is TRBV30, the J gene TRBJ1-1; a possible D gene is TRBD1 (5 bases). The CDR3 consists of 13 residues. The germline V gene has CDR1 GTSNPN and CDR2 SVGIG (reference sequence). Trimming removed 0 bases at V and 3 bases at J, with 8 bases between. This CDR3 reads CAWSVGGDTEAFF. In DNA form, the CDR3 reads TGTGCCTGGAGTGTTGGAGGGGACACTGAAGCTTTCTTT.

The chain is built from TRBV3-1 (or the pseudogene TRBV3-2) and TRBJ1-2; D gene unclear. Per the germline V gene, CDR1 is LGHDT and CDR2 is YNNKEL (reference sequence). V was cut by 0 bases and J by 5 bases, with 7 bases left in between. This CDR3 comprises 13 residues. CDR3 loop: CASSQDSGYGYTF. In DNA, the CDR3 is TGTGCCAGCAGCCAAGATAGTGGTTATGGCTACACCTTC.

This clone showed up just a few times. Here the CDR3 reads CASSPGAKGGETQYF. As DNA, the CDR3 is TGTGCCAGCAGTCCAGGTGCTAAAGGGGGAGAGACCCAGTACTTC. The chain joins TRBV28 to TRBJ2-5; a weak D match, TRBD1 (6 bases). V gave up 5 bases and J gave up 4 bases, with 17 bases separating them. This CDR3 is 15 amino acids long. CDR1 and CDR2 from the germline V gene are MDHEN and SYDVKM.

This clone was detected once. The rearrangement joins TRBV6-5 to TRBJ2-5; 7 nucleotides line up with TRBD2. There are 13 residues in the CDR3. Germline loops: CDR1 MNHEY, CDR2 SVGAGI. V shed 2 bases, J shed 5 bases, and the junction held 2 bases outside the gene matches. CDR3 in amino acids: CASSYSGKETQYF. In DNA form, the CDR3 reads TGTGCCAGCAGTTACAGCGGGAAGGAGACCCAGTACTTC.

The CDR3 spells CASSPGLAGALVDTQYF. CDR3 in DNA: TGCGCCAGCAGCCCTGGACTAGCGGGAGCCCTCGTGGATACGCAGTATTTT. The chain couples TRBV5-1 to TRBJ2-3; 13 bases agree with TRBD2. CDR3 length equals 17 residues. V was pared by 4 bases and J by 6 bases, with 11 bases of the junction left unmatched. CDR1 is SGHRS and CDR2 is YFSETQ in the germline V gene. Complete variable domain (other parts from reference TRBV5-1 and TRBJ2-3): KAGVTQTPRYLIKTRGQQVTLSCSPISGHRSVSWYQQTPGQGLQFLFEYFSETQRNKGNFPGRFSGRQFSNSRSEMNVSTLELGDSALYLCASSPGLAGALVDTQYFGPGTRLTVL.

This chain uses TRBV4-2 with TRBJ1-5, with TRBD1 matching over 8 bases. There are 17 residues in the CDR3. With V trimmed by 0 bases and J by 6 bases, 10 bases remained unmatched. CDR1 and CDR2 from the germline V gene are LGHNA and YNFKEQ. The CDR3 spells CASSQDLGTGGSQPQHF. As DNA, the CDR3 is TGTGCCAGCAGCCAAGATTTAGGAACAGGGGGAAGTCAGCCCCAGCATTTT.

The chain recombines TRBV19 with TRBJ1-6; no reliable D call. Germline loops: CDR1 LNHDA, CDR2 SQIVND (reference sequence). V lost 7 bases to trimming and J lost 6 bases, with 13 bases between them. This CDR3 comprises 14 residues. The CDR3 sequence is CASTSRQLNSPLHF. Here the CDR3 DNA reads TGTGCCAGTACGAGCAGGCAGCTTAATTCACCCCTCCACTTT.

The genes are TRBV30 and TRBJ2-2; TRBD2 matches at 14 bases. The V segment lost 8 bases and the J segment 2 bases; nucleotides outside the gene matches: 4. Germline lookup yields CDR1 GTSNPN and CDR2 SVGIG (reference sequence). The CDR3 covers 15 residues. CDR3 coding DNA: TGTGCCGGGACTAGCGGGAGAGTAAACACCGGGGAGCTGTTTTTT. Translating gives CAGTSGRVNTGELFF.

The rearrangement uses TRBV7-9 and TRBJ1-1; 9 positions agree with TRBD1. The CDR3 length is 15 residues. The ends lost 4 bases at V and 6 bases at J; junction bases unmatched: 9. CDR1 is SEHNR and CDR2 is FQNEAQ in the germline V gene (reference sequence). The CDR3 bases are TGTGCCAGCAGCTCGGCGGGGGACAGGGTCCCTGAAGCTTTCTTT. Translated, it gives CASSSAGDRVPEAFF.

The CDR3 sequence is CASSRGRDQPQHF. The CDR3 coding sequence is TGTGCCAGCAGCCGGGGGAGGGACCAGCCCCAGCATTTT. This rearrangement joins TRBV5-4 to TRBJ1-5, with D maybe TRBD1 (5 bases). Germline CDR1 and CDR2: SGHNT and YYREEE (reference sequence). With 4 bases removed from V and 7 bases from J, the gap between germline ends came to 12 bases. The CDR3 sequence is 13 residues long.

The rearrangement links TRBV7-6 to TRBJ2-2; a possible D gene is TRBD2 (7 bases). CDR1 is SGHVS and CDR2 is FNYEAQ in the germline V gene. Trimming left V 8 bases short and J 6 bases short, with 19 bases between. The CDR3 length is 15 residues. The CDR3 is CASSSSRGGSGELFF. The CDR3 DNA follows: TGTGCCAGCTCATCCTCGAGGGGGGGCTCCGGGGAGCTGTTTTTT. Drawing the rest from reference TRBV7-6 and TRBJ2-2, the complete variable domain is GAGVSQSPRYKVTKRGQDVALRCDPISGHVSLYWYRQALGQGPEFLTYFNYEAQQDKSGLPNDRFSAERPEGSISTLTIQRTEQRDSAMYRCASSSSRGGSGELFFGEGSRLTVL.

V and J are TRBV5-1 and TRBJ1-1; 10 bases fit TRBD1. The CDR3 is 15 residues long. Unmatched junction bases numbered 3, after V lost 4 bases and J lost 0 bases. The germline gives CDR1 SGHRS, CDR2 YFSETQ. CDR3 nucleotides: TGCGCCAGCAGCCCGGGGACAGGGGTGAACACTGAAGCTTTCTTT. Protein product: CASSPGTGVNTEAFF.

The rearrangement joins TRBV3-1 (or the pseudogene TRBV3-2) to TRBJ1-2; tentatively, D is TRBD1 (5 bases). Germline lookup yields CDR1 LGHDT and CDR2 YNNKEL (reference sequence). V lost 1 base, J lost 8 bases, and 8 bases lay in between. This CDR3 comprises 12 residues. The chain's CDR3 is CASSQGPGGYTF. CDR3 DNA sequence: TGTGCCAGCAGCCAAGGGCCAGGGGGCTACACCTTC.

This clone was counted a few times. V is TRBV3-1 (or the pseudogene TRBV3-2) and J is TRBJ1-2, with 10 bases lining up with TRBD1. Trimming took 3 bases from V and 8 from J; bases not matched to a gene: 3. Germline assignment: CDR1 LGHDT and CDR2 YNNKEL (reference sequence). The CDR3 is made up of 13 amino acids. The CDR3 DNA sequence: TGTGCCAGCAGCCAGGACAGGGGGAGCGGCTACACCTTC. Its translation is CASSQDRGSGYTF.

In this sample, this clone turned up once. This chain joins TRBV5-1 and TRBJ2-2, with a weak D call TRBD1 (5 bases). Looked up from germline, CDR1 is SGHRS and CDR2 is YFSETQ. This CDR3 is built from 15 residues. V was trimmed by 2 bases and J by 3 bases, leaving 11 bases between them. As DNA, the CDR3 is TGCGCCAGCAGCTTAGCCAGGGCCGACACCGGGGAGCTGTTTTTT. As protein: CASSLARADTGELFF.

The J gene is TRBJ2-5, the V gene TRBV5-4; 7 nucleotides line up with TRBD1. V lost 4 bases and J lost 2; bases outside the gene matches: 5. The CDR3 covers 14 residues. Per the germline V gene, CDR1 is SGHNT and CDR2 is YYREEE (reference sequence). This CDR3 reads CASSTTGDQETQYF. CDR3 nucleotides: TGTGCCAGCAGCACCACAGGGGATCAAGAGACCCAGTACTTC.

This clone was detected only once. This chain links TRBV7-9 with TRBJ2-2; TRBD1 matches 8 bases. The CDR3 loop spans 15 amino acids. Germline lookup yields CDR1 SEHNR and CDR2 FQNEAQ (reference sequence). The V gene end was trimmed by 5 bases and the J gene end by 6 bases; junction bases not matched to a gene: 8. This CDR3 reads CASSLQGAQAGELFF. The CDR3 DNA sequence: TGTGCCAGCAGCCTCCAGGGGGCGCAGGCCGGGGAGCTGTTTTTT.

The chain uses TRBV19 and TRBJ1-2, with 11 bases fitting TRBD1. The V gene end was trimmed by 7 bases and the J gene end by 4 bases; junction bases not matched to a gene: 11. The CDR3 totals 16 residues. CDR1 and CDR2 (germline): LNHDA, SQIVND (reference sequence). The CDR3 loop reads CASTPGQGGASYGYTF. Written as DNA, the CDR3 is TGTGCCAGTACCCCGGGACAGGGGGGGGCCTCCTATGGCTACACCTTC.

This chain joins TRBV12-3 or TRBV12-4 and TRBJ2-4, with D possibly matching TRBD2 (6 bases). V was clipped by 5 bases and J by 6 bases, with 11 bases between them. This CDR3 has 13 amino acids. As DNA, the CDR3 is TGTGCCAGCAGTACCGGGACTGCAAACATTCAGTACTTC. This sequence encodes CASSTGTANIQYF.

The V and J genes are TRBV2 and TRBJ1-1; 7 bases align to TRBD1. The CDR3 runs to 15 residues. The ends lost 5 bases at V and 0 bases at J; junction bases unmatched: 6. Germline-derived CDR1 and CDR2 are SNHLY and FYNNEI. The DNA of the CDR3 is TGTGCCAGCAGTAATACCGGGACAGTGAACACTGAAGCTTTCTTT. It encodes CASSNTGTVNTEAFF.

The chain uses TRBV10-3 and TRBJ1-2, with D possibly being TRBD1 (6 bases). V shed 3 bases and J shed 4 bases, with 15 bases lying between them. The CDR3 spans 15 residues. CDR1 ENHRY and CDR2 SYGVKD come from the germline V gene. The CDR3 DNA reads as TGTGCCATCAGTGATGGGTACAGGGTGAGCTATGGCTACACCTTC. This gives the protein CAISDGYRVSYGYTF.

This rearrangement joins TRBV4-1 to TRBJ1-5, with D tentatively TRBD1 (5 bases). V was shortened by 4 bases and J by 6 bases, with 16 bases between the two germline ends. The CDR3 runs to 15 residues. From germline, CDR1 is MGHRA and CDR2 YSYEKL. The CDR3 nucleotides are TGCGCCAGCAGCCCCCTGGGAGGGGCCGGTCAGCCCCAGCATTTT. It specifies CASSPLGGAGQPQHF.

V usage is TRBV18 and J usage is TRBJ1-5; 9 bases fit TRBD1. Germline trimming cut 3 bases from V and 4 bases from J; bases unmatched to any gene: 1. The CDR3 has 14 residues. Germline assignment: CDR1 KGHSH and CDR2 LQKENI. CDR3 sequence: CASSPGTGNQPQHF. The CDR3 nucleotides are TGTGCCAGCTCACCCGGGACAGGGAATCAGCCCCAGCATTTT.

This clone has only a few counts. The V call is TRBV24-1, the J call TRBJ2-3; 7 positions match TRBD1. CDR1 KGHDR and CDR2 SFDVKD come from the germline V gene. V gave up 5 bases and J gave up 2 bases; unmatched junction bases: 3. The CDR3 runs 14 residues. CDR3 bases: TGTGCCACCAGTGGGACAGGTGACACAGATACGCAGTATTTT. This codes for CATSGTGDTDTQYF.